The T cell receptor (beta chain) described here comes from a study of blood T cell repertoires in COVID-19. Turning to the study itself: Sample material is recorded as cDNA or gDNA derived from T cells, B-cell-depleted T cells, or PBMCs.

The data were produced by immunoSEQ multiplex PCR, yet TCRdb's version contains in-frame clones alone and is incomplete. The repertoire has about 400,000 clones, 70% to 90% of them found once; the top ten carry under 2.5%. Trimming took 1 base from V and 2 from J; bases not matched to a gene: 5. CDR3 length: 16 residues. Germline lookup yields CDR1 SGHAT and CDR2 FQNNGV. This TCR was sampled from a woman under 30 with acute COVID-19. Sequencing was done on a sample of PBMCs or T cells enriched from blood (not recorded which). The rearrangement uses TRBV11-2 and TRBJ2-1, with 7 nucleotides matching TRBD2. The CDR3 reads CASSLVGGSTYNEQFF. DNA for the CDR3: TGTGCCAGCAGCTTAGTAGGCGGGAGTACCTACAATGAGCAGTTCTTC.